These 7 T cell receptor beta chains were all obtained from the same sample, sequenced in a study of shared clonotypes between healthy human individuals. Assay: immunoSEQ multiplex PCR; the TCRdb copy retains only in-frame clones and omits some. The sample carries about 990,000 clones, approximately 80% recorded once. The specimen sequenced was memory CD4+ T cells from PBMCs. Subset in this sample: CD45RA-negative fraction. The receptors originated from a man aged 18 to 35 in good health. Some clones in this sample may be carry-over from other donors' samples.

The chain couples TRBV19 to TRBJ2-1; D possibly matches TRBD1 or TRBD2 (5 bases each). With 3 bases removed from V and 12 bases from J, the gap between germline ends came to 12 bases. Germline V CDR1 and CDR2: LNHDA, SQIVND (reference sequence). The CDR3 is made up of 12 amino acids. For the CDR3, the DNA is TGTGCCAGTAGTATTACGTTGGGGGTGCAGTTCTTC. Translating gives CASSITLGVQFF.

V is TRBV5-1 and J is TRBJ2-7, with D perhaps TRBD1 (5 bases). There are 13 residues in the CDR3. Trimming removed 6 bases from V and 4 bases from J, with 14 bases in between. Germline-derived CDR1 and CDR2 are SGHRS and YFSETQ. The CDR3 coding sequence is TGCGCCAGCACCATGGGGCAGTGGTACGAGCAGTACTTC. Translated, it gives CASTMGQWYEQYF.

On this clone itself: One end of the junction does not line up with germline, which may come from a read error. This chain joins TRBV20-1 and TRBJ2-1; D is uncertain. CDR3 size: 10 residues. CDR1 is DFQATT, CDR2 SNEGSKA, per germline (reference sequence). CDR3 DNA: TGCAGTGCTTCGGCGGCCAGTAGGGTCTTC. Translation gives CSASAASRVF.

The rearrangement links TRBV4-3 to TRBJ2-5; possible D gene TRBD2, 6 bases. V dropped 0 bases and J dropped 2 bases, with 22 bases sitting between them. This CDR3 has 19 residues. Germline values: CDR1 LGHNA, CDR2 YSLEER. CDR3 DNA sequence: TGCGCCAGCAGCCAAGAAGGGGTTAGACGGGGGAGGTCGCAAGAGACCCAGTACTTC. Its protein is CASSQEGVRRGRSQETQYF.

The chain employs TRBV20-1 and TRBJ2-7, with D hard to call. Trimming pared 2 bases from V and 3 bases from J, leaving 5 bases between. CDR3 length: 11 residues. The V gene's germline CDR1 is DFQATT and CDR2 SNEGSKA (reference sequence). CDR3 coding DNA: TGCAGTGCTAGAATGGGCTACGAGCAGTACTTC. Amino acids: CSARMGYEQYF.

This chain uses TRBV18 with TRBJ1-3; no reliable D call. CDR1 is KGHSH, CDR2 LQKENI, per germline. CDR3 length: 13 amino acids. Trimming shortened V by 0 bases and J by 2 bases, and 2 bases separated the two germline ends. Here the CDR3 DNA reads TGTGCCAGCTCACCACCGGCTGGAAACACCATATATTTT. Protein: CASSPPAGNTIYF. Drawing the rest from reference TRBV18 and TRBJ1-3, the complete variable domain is NAGVMQNPRHLVRRRGQEARLRCSPMKGHSHVYWYRQLPEEGLKFMVYLQKENIIDESGMPKERFSAEFPKEGPSILRIQQVVRGDSAAYFCASSPPAGNTIYFGEGSWLTVV.

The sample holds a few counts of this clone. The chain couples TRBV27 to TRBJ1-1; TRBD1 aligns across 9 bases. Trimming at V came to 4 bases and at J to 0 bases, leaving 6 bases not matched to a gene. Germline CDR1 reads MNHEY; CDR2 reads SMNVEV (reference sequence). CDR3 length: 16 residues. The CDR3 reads CASSSTGTGLNTEAFF. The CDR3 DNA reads TGTGCCAGCAGTTCTACCGGGACAGGGTTGAACACTGAAGCTTTCTTT.